This TCR beta chain stems from a study of CD8+ T cells in alopecia areata. As for the study in general: Twice a day, 5 to 10 mg of oral tofacitinib was administered to treated patients.

Treatment meaning: oral pan-JAK inhibitor, 5-10 mg twice daily. General observations from the study: Uncertainty remains about how baseline CD8+ expansion links to response, with one nonresponder. Numerous expanded lesional clones remained in scalp and blood during tofacitinib. Among the cells sequenced in scalp samples are also the resident alphabeta T cells of normal skin.

On this clone: As yet, its antigen is unknown.

V was clipped by 2 bases and J by 3 bases, with 10 bases between them. Germline V gene sequence: CDR1 WSHSY, CDR2 SAAADI. The CDR3 has 14 amino acids. Reverse transcribed after extraction, RNA yielded cDNA as the sequencing template. The data were produced by immunoSEQ multiplex PCR, yet TCRdb's version contains in-frame clones alone and is incomplete. The sample includes around 170,000 clones, about half of them seen just once. Specimen: CD8+ T cells sorted from blood, collected at approximately week 52, from a patient treated with tofacitinib. The sequence was obtained from a human donor with alopecia areata. The J gene is TRBJ1-2, the V gene TRBV10-2; D call uncertain. The CDR3 sequence is CASSEEEGDYGYTF. CDR3 in DNA: TGCGCCAGCAGTGAGGAAGAGGGCGACTATGGCTACACCTTC.